The entry below gives a single T cell receptor beta chain sequence along with its context. Its cognate antigen is unknown. The sample originates from a study of T cell repertoires in cytomegalovirus infection. For the study at large: Recently identified HLA-C-restricted and well-studied HLA-B-restricted CMV epitopes were used. Public signatures in TCR beta pointed to CMV infection and matching HLA type. Study-wide results and caveats: Dominating the ex vivo response were HLA-C-restricted CMV-specific TCR beta clonotypes. Cumulative public TCR beta family frequency identified carriers of CMV plus the relevant HLA.

One entry per CDR3 protein results from TCRdb running MiXCR on the reads. This sample has about 890,000 distinct CDR3 sequences, with roughly 31% found just once. Germline values: CDR1 LGHNA, CDR2 YNFKEQ. Trimming took 4 bases from V and 8 from J; bases not matched to a gene: 12. The CDR3 sequence is 16 residues long. This receptor was obtained from a human donor in good health (CMV status not recorded). Some clones in this sample may be carry-over from other donors' samples. The chain links TRBV4-2 to TRBJ1-4; TRBD1 agrees at 8 bases. The starting material was cultured CD8+ T cells from PBMCs, obtained from culture after CMV antigen stimulation. The CDR3 sequence is CASSLQPGQVGEKLFF. CDR3 in DNA: TGTGCCAGCAGCCTTCAGCCGGGACAGGTTGGCGAAAAACTGTTTTTT.